This entry concerns a single T cell receptor (beta chain). This sample is drawn from a study of OX40 agonist ivuxolimab in advanced cancers. Across the study: Recorded diagnoses for dose-escalation patients were hepatocellular carcinoma, melanoma, renal cell or head and neck cancer. Partial responses, seen in three patients, involved one hepatocellular carcinoma and two cutaneous melanomas.

Trimming at V came to 7 bases and at J to 0 bases, leaving 4 bases not matched to a gene. Germline V gene sequence: CDR1 MNHNS, CDR2 SASEGT. This CDR3 is built from 15 residues. The protocol was immunoSEQ multiplex PCR, while the TCRdb copy is restricted to in-frame clones and leaves out a portion. The table includes over 80,000 clones, 80% to 90% detected once. Sequenced material: CD4+ or CD8+ T cells sorted from blood, taken in a trial of the OX40 agonist ivuxolimab. The chain joins TRBV6-1 to TRBJ2-2, with 8 bases aligning to TRBD1. The sequence was collected from an adult with an advanced solid tumor such as melanoma, head and neck, liver or kidney cancer. DNA of the CDR3: TGTGCCAGCACCTCACAGGGGGCGAACACCGGGGAGCTGTTTTTT. This translates into CASTSQGANTGELFF.